Below, 8 T cell receptor beta chains from the same sample are listed, as sequenced in a study of vaccination effects on CD4 cells after COVID-19. No antigen has been identified for these receptors. Profiling relied on immunoSEQ multiplex PCR, and the TCRdb table lists in-frame clones only, not all of them. The sample lists roughly 25,000 clones, around 79% occurring once. After expansion with viral peptide pools in the ViraFEST assay, antigen-specific CD4+ T cells were sequenced. The culture ran for 10 to 11 days, and then CD4+ T cells were isolated. Every participant took two doses of the BNT162b2 or mRNA-1273 vaccine. This material consisted of CD4+ T cells from PBMCs cultured with SARS-CoV-2 spike peptides, taken after COVID-19 vaccination. These TCRs come from a human donor who received a COVID-19 vaccine.

J is TRBJ2-3 and V is TRBV5-1, with 7 bases aligning to TRBD2. This CDR3 comprises 16 residues. J gave up 3 bases and V 0 bases, and 7 bases lay outside the gene matches. Germline V gene lookup returns CDR1 SGHRS and CDR2 YFSETQ. This chain's CDR3 is CASSLGQGSGTDTQYF. The CDR3 region has the DNA TGCGCCAGCAGCTTGGGCCAGGGTAGCGGGACAGATACGCAGTATTTT.

This clone has just a few counts. The rearrangement links TRBV10-3 to TRBJ2-2, with D tentatively TRBD2 (7 bases). Germline CDR1 is ENHRY and CDR2 is SYGVKD. CDR3 length: 14 residues. Trimming took off 8 bases at V and 7 bases at J, with 17 bases between the two ends. The CDR3 bases are TGTGCCATCGGAGGGGGGGCTAACGGCGGGGAGCTGTTTTTT. It codes for CAIGGGANGGELFF.

J is TRBJ2-6 and V is TRBV3-1 (or the pseudogene TRBV3-2); 7 bases are shared with TRBD1. CDR3 size: 17 residues. The junction had 3 bases not matched to a gene; V was cut back by 0 bases and J by 1 base. CDR1 and CDR2 from the germline V gene are LGHDT and YNNKEL (reference sequence). The CDR3 protein is CASSQDEGQSGANVLTF. The CDR3 DNA reads as TGTGCCAGCAGCCAAGATGAGGGACAGTCTGGGGCCAACGTCCTGACTTTC.

V usage is TRBV30 and J usage is TRBJ1-5; D is ambiguous. The CDR3 is 14 residues long. CDR1 is GTSNPN, CDR2 SVGIG, per germline (reference sequence). V was cut by 3 bases and J by 0 bases, with 9 bases left in between. The CDR3 sequence: CAWSRTHSNQPQHF. Written as DNA, the CDR3 is TGTGCCTGGAGCCGGACCCATAGCAATCAGCCCCAGCATTTT.

V and J are TRBV4-1 and TRBJ2-7; D not resolved. The CDR3 runs 13 residues. V was pared by 2 bases and J by 2 bases, with 7 bases between. Germline V gene sequence: CDR1 MGHRA, CDR2 YSYEKL. CDR3 amino acids: CASSQLTTYEQYF. DNA for the CDR3: TGCGCCAGCAGCCAACTTACGACCTACGAGCAGTACTTC.

The J gene is TRBJ2-6, the V gene TRBV6-1; possibly TRBD2 for D (5 bases). The V end was cut by 2 bases, the J end by 2 bases, with 7 bases between. CDR3 length: 15 residues. CDR1 and CDR2 (germline): MNHNS, SASEGT. CDR3 region: CASSEPGAGANVLTF. DNA for the CDR3: TGTGCCAGCAGTGAACCCGGGGCTGGGGCCAACGTCCTGACTTTC.

Here the CDR3 reads CASSLGSGREETQYF. CDR3 nucleotide sequence: TGCGCCAGCAGCTTGGGGTCGGGGCGGGAAGAGACCCAGTACTTC. The chain combines TRBV5-1 with TRBJ2-5, with D perhaps TRBD1 or TRBD2 (5 bases each). The CDR3 has 15 residues. Germline lookup yields CDR1 SGHRS and CDR2 YFSETQ. With 0 bases removed from V and 3 bases from J, the gap between germline ends came to 12 bases.

This sequence joins TRBV19 and TRBJ2-3, with TRBD2 matching over 10 bases. The CDR3 covers 16 residues. CDR1 and CDR2 from the germline V gene are LNHDA and SQIVND (reference sequence). The junction had 12 bases not matched to a gene; V was cut back by 8 bases and J by 4 bases. The CDR3 DNA follows: TGTGCCAGTGAAGCGGGGGGGCTCTTAAGGGCAGATACGCAGTATTTT. Residues: CASEAGGLLRADTQYF.